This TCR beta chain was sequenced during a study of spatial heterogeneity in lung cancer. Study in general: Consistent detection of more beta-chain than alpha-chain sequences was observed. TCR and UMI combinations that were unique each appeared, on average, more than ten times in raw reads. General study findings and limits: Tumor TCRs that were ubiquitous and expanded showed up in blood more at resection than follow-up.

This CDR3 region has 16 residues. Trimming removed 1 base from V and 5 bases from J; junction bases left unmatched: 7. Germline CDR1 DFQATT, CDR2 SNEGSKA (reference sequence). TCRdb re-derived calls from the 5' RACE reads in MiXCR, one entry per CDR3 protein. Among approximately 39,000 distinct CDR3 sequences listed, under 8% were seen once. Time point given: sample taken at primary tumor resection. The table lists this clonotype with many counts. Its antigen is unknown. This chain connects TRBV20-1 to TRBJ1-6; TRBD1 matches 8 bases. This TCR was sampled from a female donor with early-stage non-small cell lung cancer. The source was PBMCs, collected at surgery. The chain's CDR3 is CSARGYKQGDNSPLHF. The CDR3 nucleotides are TGCAGTGCTAGAGGATATAAACAGGGGGATAATTCACCCCTCCACTTT.